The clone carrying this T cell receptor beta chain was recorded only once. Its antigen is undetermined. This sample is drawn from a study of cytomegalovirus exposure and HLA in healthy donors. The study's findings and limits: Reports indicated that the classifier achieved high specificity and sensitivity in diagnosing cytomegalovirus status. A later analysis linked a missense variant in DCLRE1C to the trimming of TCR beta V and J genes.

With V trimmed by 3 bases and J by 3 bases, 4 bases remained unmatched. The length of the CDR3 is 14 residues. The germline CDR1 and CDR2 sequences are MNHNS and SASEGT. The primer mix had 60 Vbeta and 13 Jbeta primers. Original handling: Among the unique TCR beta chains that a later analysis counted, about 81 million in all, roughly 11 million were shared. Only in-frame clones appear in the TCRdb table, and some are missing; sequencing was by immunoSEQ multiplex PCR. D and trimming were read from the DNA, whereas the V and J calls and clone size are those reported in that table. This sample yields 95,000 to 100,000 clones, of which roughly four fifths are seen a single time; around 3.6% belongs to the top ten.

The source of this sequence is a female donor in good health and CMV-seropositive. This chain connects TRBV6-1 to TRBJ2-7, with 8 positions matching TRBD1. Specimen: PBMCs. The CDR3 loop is CASSDRGQVYEQYF. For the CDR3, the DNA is TGTGCCAGCAGTGACAGGGGGCAAGTCTACGAGCAGTACTTC.